One TCR beta chain is described in this entry. Its specificity is not known. Data came from immunoSEQ multiplex PCR; TCRdb stores just in-frame clones and leaves some out. This repertoire shows roughly 100,000 clones, approximately 87% found once; its top ten account for 2.5% to 3%. This entry belongs to a study of T cell responses to AZD1222 COVID-19 vaccine. Study details: Second-dose intervals near 4 or 12 weeks were combined. Study-wide findings and caveats: The number of AZD1222 recipients seropositive at baseline was only 5 to 7. CD4 TCRs linked to vaccination spanned spike, dominating at 160-218 and 743-854.

The CDR3 spans 12 residues. V was pared by 5 bases and J by 5 bases, with 8 bases between. Per germline, CDR1 SEHNR and CDR2 FQNEAQ (reference sequence). The chain employs TRBV7-9 and TRBJ2-3; D remains ambiguous. The sequence was collected from an adult in good health. Source: peripheral blood, taken on day 0 of AZD1222 vaccination. The CDR3 sequence: CASSPTQDTQYF. For the CDR3, the DNA is TGTGCCAGCAGCCCTACACAAGATACGCAGTATTTT.